The T cell receptor beta chain under discussion was sequenced for a study of blood T cell repertoires in COVID-19. The repertoire was sequenced with immunoSEQ multiplex PCR; TCRdb's copy has only in-frame clones and lacks some. The repertoire holds under 150,000 clones, with more than 85% as singletons. The V segment lost 5 bases and the J segment 6 bases; nucleotides outside the gene matches: 6. CDR3 length: 14 residues. The germline CDR1 and CDR2 sequences are SGHVS and FNYEAQ. Specimen: peripheral blood. The chain is built from TRBV7-6 and TRBJ2-2; TRBD1 matches at 7 bases. This TCR was sampled from a man between 50 and 59 years old with active or convalescent COVID-19. Here the CDR3 reads CASSKTGTAGELFF. CDR3 sequence (DNA): TGTGCCAGCAGCAAAACCGGGACAGCCGGGGAGCTGTTTTTT.